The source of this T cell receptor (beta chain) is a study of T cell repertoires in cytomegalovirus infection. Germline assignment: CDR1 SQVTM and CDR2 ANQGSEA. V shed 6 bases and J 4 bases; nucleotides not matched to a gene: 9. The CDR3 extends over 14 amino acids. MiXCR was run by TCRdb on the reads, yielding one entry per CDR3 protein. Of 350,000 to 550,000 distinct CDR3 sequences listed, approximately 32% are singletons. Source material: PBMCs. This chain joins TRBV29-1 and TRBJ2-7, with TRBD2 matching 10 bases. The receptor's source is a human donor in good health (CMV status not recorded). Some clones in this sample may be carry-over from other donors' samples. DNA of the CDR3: TGCAGCGTCGAACTAGCGGGGAAAGGGTACGAGCAGTACTTC. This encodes CSVELAGKGYEQYF.